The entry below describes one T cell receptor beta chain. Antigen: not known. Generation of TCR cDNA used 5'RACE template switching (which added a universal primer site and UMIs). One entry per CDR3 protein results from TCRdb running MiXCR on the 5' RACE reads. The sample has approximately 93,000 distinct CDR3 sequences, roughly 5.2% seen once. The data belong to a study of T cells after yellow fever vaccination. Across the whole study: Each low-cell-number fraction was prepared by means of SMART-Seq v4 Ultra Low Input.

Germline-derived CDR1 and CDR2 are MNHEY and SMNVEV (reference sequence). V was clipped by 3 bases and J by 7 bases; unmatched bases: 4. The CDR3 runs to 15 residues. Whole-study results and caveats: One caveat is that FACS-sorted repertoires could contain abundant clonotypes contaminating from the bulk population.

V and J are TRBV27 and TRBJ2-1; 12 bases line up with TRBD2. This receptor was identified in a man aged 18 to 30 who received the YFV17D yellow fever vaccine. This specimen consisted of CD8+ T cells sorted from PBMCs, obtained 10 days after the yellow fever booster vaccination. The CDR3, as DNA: TGTGCCAGCAGTTTCGGGACTAGCGGGTCGAATGAGCAGTTCTTC. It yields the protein CASSFGTSGSNEQFF.